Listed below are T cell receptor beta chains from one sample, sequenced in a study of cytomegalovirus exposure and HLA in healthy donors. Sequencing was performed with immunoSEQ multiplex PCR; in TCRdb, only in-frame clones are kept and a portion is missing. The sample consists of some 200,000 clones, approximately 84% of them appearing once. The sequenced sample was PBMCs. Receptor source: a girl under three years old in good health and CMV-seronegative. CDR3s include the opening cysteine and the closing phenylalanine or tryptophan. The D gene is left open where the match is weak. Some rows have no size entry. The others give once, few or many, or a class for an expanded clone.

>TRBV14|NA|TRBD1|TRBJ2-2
TGTGCCAGCAGCCACCAAGGACAGGGGGAGTTAACCGGGGAGCTGTTTTTT
CASSHQGQGELTGELFF
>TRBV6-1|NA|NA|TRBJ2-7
TGTGCCAGCTATTCCACTGGGGCCGACGGCTACGAGCAGTACTTC
CASYSTGADGYEQYF
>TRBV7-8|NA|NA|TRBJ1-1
TGTGCCAGCAGCGGGAGCGGCTGGAACACTGAAGCTTTCTTT
CASSGSGWNTEAFF
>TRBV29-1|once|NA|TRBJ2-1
TGCAGCGTTGAAAGAGGAGCCCGGAGCTCCTACAATGAGCAGTTCTTC
CSVERGARSSYNEQFF
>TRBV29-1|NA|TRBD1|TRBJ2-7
TGCAGCGTTGTCGGGCCCCTCCGGGACAGGGCCACATACGAGCAGTACTTC
CSVVGPLRDRATYEQYF
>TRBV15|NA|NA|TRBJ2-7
TGTGCCACCAGCAGCCCCATCTCCTACGAGCAGTACTTC
CATSSPISYEQYF
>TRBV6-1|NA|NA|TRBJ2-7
TGTGCCAGCAAGAGGCTGGCAGACCCCAATTACGAGCAGTACTTC
CASKRLADPNYEQYF
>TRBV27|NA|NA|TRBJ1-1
TGTGCCAGCATCAGGGCGACGGGCACTGAAGCTTTCTTT
CASIRATGTEAFF
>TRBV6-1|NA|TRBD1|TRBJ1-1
TGTGCCAGCAGTTTAGGACAGGGGACTGAAGCTTTCTTT
CASSLGQGTEAFF
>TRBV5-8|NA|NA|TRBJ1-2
TGTGCCAGCAGCTCTTGGGGGGGACTGGGCTACACCTTC
CASSSWGGLGYTF
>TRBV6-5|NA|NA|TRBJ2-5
TGTGCCAGCAGTTTTGGGGGGCAAGAGACCCAGTACTTC
CASSFGGQETQYF
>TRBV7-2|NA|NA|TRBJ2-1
TGTGCCAGCAGCTTAGGGGAGTGGGATTACAATGAGCAGTTCTTC
CASSLGEWDYNEQFF
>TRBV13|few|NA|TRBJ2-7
TGTGCCAGCAGCTTAGAGGAGAGGGACTACGAGCAGTACTTC
CASSLEERDYEQYF
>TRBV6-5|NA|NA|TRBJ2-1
TGTGCCAGCAGTTACCGACACATATACAATGAGCAGTTCTTC
CASSYRHIYNEQFF
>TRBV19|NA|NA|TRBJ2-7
TGTGCCAGTAGTATTTTGTGGGGCGGCCCCTACGAGCAGTACTTC
CASSILWGGPYEQYF